This T cell receptor (beta chain) came from a study of shared clonotypes between healthy human individuals. Sequencing used immunoSEQ multiplex PCR; TCRdb keeps in-frame clones, though not all of them. The data contain some 1.5 million clones, approximately 97% of them seen just once; the ten biggest clones take up more than 0.9%. Trimming shortened V by 5 bases and J by 14 bases, and 15 bases separated the two germline ends. Germline V gene data show CDR1 as SEHNR and CDR2 as FQNEAQ (reference sequence). The length of the CDR3 is 11 residues. Overall study findings and caveats: Non-shared clonotypes had lower generation probabilities than those shared by all four donors.

A remark on this clone: Its specificity is unknown.

J is TRBJ1-1 and V is TRBV7-9; D unclear. Sequenced input: naive CD4+ T cells sorted from blood. Subset denoted: CD45RA+ positively selected. The source of this sequence is a man aged 25 to 40 in good health. The CDR3 loop reads CASSRTVVGFF. CDR3 bases: TGTGCCAGCAGCCGGACGGTAGTAGGGTTCTTT.